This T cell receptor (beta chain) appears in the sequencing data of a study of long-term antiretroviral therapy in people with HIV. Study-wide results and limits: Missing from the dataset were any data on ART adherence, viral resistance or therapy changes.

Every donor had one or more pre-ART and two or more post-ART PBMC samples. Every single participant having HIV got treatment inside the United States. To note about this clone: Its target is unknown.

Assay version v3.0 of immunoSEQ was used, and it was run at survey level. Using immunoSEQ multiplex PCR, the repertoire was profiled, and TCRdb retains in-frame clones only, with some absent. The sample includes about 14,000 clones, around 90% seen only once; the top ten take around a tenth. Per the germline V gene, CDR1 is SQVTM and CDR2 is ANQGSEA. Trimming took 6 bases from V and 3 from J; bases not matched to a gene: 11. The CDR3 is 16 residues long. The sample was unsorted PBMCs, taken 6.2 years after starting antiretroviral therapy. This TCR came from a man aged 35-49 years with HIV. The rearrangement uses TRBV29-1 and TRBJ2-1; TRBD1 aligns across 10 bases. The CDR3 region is CSVSPPRDRGYNEQFF. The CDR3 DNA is TGCAGCGTCTCACCCCCGCGGGACAGGGGCTACAATGAGCAGTTCTTC.